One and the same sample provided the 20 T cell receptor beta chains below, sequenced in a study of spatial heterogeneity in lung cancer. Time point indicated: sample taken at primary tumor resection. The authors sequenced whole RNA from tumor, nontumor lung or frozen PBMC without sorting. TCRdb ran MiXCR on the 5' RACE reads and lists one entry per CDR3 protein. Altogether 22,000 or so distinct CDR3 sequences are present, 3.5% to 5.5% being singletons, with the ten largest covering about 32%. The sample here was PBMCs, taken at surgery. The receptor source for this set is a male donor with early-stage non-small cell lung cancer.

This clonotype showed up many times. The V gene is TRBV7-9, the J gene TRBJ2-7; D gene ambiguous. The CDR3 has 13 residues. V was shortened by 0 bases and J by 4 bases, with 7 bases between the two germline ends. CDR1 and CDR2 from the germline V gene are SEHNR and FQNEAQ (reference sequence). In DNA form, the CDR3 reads TGTGCCAGCAGCTTAGCGGTTCCATACGAGCAGTACTTC. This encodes CASSLAVPYEQYF. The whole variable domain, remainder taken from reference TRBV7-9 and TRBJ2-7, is DTGVSQNPRHKITKRGQNVTFRCDPISEHNRLYWYRQTLGQGPEFLTYFQNEAQLEKSRLLSDRFSAERPKGSFSTLEIQRTEQGDSAMYLCASSLAVPYEQYFGPGTRLTVT.

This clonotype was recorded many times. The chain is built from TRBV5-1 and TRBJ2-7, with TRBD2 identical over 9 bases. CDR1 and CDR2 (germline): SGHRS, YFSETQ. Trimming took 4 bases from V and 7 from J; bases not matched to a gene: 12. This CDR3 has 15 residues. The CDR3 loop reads CASSRWGAGGEEQYF. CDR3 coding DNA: TGCGCCAGCAGCCGATGGGGAGCGGGAGGAGAGGAGCAGTACTTC.

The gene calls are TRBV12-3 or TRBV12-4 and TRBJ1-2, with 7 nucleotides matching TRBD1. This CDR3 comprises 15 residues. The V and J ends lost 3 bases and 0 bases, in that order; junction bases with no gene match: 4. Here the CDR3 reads CASSFGQASNYGYTF. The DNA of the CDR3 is TGTGCCAGCAGTTTTGGACAGGCATCTAACTATGGCTACACCTTC.

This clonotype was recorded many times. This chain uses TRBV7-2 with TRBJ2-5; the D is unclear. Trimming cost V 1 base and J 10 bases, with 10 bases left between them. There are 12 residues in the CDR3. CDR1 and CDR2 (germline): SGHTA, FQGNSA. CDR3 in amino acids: CASSLGERLQYF. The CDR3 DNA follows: TGTGCCAGCAGCTTAGGAGAGCGCCTCCAGTACTTC.

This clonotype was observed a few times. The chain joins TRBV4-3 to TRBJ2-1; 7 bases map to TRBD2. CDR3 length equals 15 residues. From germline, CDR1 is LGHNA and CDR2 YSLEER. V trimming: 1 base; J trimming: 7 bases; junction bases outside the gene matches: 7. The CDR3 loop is CASSQGVAGLNEQFF. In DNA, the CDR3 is TGCGCCAGCAGCCAAGGGGTAGCGGGCTTGAATGAGCAGTTCTTC.

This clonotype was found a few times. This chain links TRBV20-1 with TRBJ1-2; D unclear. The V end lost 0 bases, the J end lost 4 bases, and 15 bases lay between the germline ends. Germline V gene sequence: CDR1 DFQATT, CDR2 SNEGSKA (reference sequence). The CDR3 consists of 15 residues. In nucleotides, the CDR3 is TGCAGTGCTAGAGAGGCAGCTCGGTCGGTCTATGGCTACACCTTC. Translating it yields CSAREAARSVYGYTF.

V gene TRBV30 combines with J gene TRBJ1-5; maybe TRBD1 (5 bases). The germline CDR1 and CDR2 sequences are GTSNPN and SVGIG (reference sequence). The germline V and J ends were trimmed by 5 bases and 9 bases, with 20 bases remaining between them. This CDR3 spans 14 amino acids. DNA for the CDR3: TGTGCCTGGTCGAGGGGCAGGAGGATTGGGCCCCAGCATTTT. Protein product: CAWSRGRRIGPQHF. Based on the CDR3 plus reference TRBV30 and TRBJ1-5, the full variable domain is SQTIHQWPATLVQPVGSPLSLECTVEGTSNPNLYWYRQAAGRGLQLLFYSVGIGQISSEVPQNLSASRPQDRQFILSSKKLLLSDSGFYLCAWSRGRRIGPQHFGDGTRLSIL.

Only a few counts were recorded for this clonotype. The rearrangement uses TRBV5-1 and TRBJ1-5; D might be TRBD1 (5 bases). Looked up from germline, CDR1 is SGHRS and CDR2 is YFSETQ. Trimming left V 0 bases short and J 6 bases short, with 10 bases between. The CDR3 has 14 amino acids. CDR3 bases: TGCGCCAGCAGCTTGGGTCAGGGAGCTCAGCCCCAGCATTTT. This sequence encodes CASSLGQGAQPQHF.

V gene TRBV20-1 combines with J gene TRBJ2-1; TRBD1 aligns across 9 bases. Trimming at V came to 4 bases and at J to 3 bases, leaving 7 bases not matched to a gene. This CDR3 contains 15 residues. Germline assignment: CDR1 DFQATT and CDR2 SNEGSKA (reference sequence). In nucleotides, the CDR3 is TGCAGTGCTAACTCCGGGACAGGGTTCTACAATGAGCAGTTCTTC. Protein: CSANSGTGFYNEQFF.

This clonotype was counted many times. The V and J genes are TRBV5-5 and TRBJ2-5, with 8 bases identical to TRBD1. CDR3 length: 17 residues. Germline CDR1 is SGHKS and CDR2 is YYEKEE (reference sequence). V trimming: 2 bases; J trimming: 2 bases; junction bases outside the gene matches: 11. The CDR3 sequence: CASSFNQGATGQETQYF. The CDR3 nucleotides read TGTGCCAGCAGCTTTAACCAGGGGGCGACGGGGCAAGAGACCCAGTACTTC.

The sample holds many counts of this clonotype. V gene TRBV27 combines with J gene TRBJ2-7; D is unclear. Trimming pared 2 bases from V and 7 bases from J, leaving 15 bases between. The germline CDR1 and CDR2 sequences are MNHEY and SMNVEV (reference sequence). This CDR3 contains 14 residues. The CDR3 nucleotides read TGTGCCAGCAGTTTAATGGATAGTGATAGGGAGCAGTACTTC. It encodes CASSLMDSDREQYF.

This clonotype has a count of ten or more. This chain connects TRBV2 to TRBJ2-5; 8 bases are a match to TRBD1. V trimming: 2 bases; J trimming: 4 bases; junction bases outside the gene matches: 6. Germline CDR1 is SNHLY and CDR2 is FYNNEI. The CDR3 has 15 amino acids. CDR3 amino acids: CASSEQGARGETQYF. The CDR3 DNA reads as TGTGCCAGCAGTGAACAGGGGGCGAGGGGAGAGACCCAGTACTTC. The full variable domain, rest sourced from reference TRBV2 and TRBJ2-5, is EPEVTQTPSHQVTQMGQEVILRCVPISNHLYFYWYRQILGQKVEFLVSFYNNEISEKSEIFDDQFSVERPDGSNFTLKIRSTKLEDSAMYFCASSEQGARGETQYFGPGTRLLVL.

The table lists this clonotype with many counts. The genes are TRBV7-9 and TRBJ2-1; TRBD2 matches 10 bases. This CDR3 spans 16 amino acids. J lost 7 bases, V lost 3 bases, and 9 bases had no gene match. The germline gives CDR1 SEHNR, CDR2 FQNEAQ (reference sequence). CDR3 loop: CASSLTASGSGNEQFF. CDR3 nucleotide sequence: TGTGCCAGCAGCTTGACGGCTAGCGGGAGTGGGAATGAGCAGTTCTTC.

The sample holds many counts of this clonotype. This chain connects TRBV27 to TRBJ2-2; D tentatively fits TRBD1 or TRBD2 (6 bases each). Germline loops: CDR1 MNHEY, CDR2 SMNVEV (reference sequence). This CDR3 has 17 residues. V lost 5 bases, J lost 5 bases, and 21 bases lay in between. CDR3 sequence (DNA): TGTGCCAGCAGTCCACCACAGGGAAAGGGGGGAACCGGGGAGCTGTTTTTT. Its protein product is CASSPPQGKGGTGELFF.

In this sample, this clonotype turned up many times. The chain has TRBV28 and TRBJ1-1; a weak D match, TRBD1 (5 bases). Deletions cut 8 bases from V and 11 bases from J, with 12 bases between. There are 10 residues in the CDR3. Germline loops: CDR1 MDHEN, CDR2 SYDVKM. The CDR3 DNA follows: TGTGCCAGCGCGGGCAGGGACGCTTTCTTT. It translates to CASAGRDAFF.

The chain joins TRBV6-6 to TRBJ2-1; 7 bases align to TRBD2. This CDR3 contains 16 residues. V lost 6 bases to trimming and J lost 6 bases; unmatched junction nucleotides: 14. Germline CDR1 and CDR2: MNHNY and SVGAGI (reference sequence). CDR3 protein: CASSLVGGEGVNEQFF. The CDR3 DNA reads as TGTGCCAGCAGCCTGGTTGGGGGGGAGGGCGTCAATGAGCAGTTCTTC.

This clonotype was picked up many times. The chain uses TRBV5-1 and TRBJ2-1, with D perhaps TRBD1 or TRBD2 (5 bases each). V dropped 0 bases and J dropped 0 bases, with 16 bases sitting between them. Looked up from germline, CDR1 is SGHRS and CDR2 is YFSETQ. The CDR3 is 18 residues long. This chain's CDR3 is CASSLGEIRGPSYNEQFF. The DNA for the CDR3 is TGCGCCAGCAGCTTGGGGGAGATTAGGGGCCCCTCCTACAATGAGCAGTTCTTC.

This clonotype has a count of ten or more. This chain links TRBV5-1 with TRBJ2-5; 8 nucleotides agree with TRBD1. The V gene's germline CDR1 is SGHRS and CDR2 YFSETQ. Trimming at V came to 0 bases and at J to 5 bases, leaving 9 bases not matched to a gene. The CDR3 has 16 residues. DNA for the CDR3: TGCGCCAGCAGCTTGGGTCTCTGGGGACAGGACGAGACCCAGTACTTC. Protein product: CASSLGLWGQDETQYF.

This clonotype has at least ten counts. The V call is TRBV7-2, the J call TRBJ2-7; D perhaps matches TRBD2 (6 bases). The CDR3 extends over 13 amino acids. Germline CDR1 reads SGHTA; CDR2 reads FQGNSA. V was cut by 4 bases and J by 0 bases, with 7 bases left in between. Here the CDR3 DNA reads TGTGCCAGCAGCTCCGGGGGCTCCTACGAGCAGTACTTC. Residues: CASSSGGSYEQYF.

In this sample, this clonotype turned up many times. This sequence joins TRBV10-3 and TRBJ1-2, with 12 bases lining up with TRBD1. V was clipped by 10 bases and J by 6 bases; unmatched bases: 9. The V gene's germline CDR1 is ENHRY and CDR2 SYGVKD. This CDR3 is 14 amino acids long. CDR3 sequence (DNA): TGTGCCACACAACCGGGACAGGGGGCAAATGGCTACACCTTC. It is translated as CATQPGQGANGYTF.